The count of the clone carrying this T cell receptor beta chain is one. This sample was taken from a study of blood T cell repertoires in COVID-19. In the study overall: Whether acute or convalescent, the COVID-19 samples came from the United States, Italy and Spain.

In germline, CDR1 is SGHRS, CDR2 YFSETQ. CDR3 length: 14 residues. V lost 0 bases, J lost 4 bases, and 8 bases lay in between. The protocol was immunoSEQ multiplex PCR, while the TCRdb copy is restricted to in-frame clones and leaves out a portion. The table shows nearly 55,000 clones, with 60% to 85% occurring only once. The chain couples TRBV5-1 to TRBJ1-5; D gene uncertain. This clonotype was sampled from a human donor with active or convalescent COVID-19. The donor label of this sample is uncertain. The sample taken for sequencing was peripheral blood. In DNA form, the CDR3 reads TGCGCCAGCAGCTTGGCCTCGGGTAATCAGCCCCAGCATTTT. It specifies CASSLASGNQPQHF.